Presented here are 21 T cell receptor beta chains from one specimen sequenced in a study of T cell responses to AZD1222 COVID-19 vaccine. Sequencing was performed with immunoSEQ multiplex PCR; in TCRdb, only in-frame clones are kept and a portion is missing. In the table there are over 100,000 clones, about nine tenths of which are singletons. Material: peripheral blood, obtained 28 days after the second dose of the MenACWY control vaccine. Every receptor here comes from an adult who received the MenACWY meningococcal vaccine as a control.

The chain uses TRBV29-1 and TRBJ1-3; tentatively, D is TRBD1 (6 bases). V was cut by 5 bases and J by 2 bases, with 13 bases left in between. CDR1 is SQVTM and CDR2 is ANQGSEA in the germline V gene. This CDR3 spans 14 amino acids. This CDR3 is CSVLGQRTGNTIYF. In nucleotides, the CDR3 is TGCAGCGTTCTAGGACAGAGGACTGGAAACACCATATATTTT.

The DNA for the CDR3 is TGTGCCATCAGTGAGTTAGAACGGGGGGCAGAGACCCAGTACTTC. Translation gives CAISELERGAETQYF. V is TRBV10-3 and J is TRBJ2-5; the D gene is possibly TRBD2 (7 bases). The CDR3 totals 15 residues. Deletions cut 1 base from V and 4 bases from J, with 13 bases between. Per germline, CDR1 ENHRY and CDR2 SYGVKD.

The chain uses TRBV6-4 and TRBJ1-5; no reliable D call. This CDR3 region has 13 residues. V was clipped by 10 bases and J by 7 bases, with 17 bases between them. Germline CDR1 reads MRHNA; CDR2 reads SNTAGT. CDR3 in DNA: TGTGCCAATCCAGAGCCAGGAAACCAGCCCCAGCATTTT. Translated, it gives CANPEPGNQPQHF.

This clone was observed once. J is TRBJ1-6 and V is TRBV29-1; D may be TRBD1 (5 bases). V shed 4 bases and J shed 9 bases, with 22 bases lying between them. CDR1 SQVTM and CDR2 ANQGSEA come from the germline V gene. CDR3 size: 16 residues. The CDR3 spells CSVVIVAAEGRSPLHF. The CDR3 DNA reads as TGCAGCGTTGTGATAGTCGCGGCAGAGGGGCGTTCACCCCTCCACTTT. Full variable domain (missing parts from reference TRBV29-1 and TRBJ1-6): SAVISQKPSRDICQRGTSLTIQCQVDSQVTMMFWYRQQPGQSLTLIATANQGSEATYESGFVIDKFPISRPNLTFSTLTVSNMSPEDSSIYLCSVVIVAAEGRSPLHFGNGTRLTVT.

The chain combines TRBV10-2 with TRBJ2-1, with 7 bases aligning to TRBD2. Germline CDR1 WSHSY, CDR2 SAAADI. Germline trimming cut 8 bases from V and 4 bases from J; bases unmatched to any gene: 2. The CDR3 is 12 amino acids. CDR3 in amino acids: CASGGDYNEQFF. The CDR3 DNA sequence: TGCGCCAGCGGGGGGGATTACAATGAGCAGTTCTTC.

This clone is a singleton in its sample. The chain recombines TRBV6-2 or TRBV6-3 with TRBJ1-3; the match to TRBD1 covers 11 bases. The CDR3 covers 16 residues. The junction had 6 bases not matched to a gene; V was cut back by 5 bases and J by 3 bases. Per the germline V gene, CDR1 is MNHEY and CDR2 is SVGEGT. This CDR3 reads CASSTGQGARGNTIYF. The DNA for the CDR3 is TGTGCCAGCAGTACCGGACAGGGGGCGCGTGGAAACACCATATATTTT.

In this sample, this clone turned up a few times. V and J are TRBV7-6 and TRBJ1-3; D not certain. Trimming took off 5 bases at V and 0 bases at J, with 11 bases between the two ends. The CDR3 runs 15 residues. CDR1 is SGHVS and CDR2 is FNYEAQ in the germline V gene. CDR3 residues: CASSPDTSSGNTIYF. The CDR3 nucleotides are TGTGCCAGCAGCCCCGATACAAGCTCTGGAAACACCATATATTTT.

The rearrangement joins TRBV7-2 to TRBJ2-7; TRBD1 aligns across 9 bases. V shed 4 bases, J shed 2 bases, and the junction held 9 bases outside the gene matches. The CDR3 is 16 residues long. CDR1 and CDR2 from the germline V gene are SGHTA and FQGNSA. The CDR3 sequence: CASSSSGTGYAYEQYF. DNA for the CDR3: TGTGCCAGCAGCTCCTCCGGGACAGGGTACGCCTACGAGCAGTACTTC.

The chain couples TRBV6-5 to TRBJ2-7; 9 nucleotides align to TRBD1. This CDR3 contains 13 residues. Looked up from germline, CDR1 is MNHEY and CDR2 is SVGAGI. The trim removed 6 bases at V and 7 bases at J, leaving 7 bases unmatched. Written as DNA, the CDR3 is TGTGCCAGCAGGGACAGGGGTTCACGGGAGCAGTACTTC. Amino acids: CASRDRGSREQYF.

Written as DNA, the CDR3 is TGCGCCAGCAGCCAAGACAGGGGGCGCGCCTATGGCTACACCTTC. It is translated as CASSQDRGRAYGYTF. The chain links TRBV4-1 to TRBJ1-2, with TRBD1 matching over 8 bases. The ends lost 0 bases at V and 4 bases at J; junction bases unmatched: 4. This CDR3 comprises 15 residues. CDR1 is MGHRA, CDR2 YSYEKL, per germline.

This clone has a handful of counts. This chain connects TRBV7-2 to TRBJ2-2; D is undetermined. Trimming removed 1 base from V and 2 bases from J, with 2 bases in between. The length of the CDR3 is 13 residues. CDR1 and CDR2 from the germline V gene are SGHTA and FQGNSA. The CDR3 region has the DNA TGTGCCAGCAGCTTAGATAACACCGGGGAGCTGTTTTTT. Its translation: CASSLDNTGELFF.

Only one count was recorded for this clone. The V and J genes are TRBV24-1 and TRBJ2-7; D may match TRBD1 or TRBD2 (6 bases each). From germline, CDR1 is KGHDR and CDR2 SFDVKD. Trimming took 9 bases from V and 3 from J, leaving 14 bases between them. CDR3 length equals 13 residues. The CDR3 region is CATGSKGGYEQYF. The CDR3 DNA reads TGTGCCACCGGCTCAAAGGGGGGCTACGAGCAGTACTTC.

This chain joins TRBV4-1 and TRBJ1-2, with 7 positions matching TRBD1. The CDR3 contains 16 residues. Germline V CDR1 and CDR2: MGHRA, YSYEKL. After removal of 1 base from V and 5 bases from J, the junction contained 10 bases not matched to a gene. The CDR3 nucleotides read TGCGCCAGCAGCCAAGCCGCCCTGGACAGGAGGTATGGCTACACCTTC. Translated: CASSQAALDRRYGYTF.

The rearrangement uses TRBV11-2 and TRBJ1-6, with 8 bases matching TRBD1. V lost 4 bases and J lost 8; bases outside the gene matches: 10. The CDR3 runs 16 residues. Germline-derived CDR1 and CDR2 are SGHAT and FQNNGV. This CDR3 reads CASSWTGSMWDSPLHF. The CDR3 DNA reads TGTGCCAGCAGCTGGACAGGGTCGATGTGGGATTCACCCCTCCACTTT.

The V and J genes are TRBV5-6 and TRBJ1-1; unclear D gene. Deletions cut 4 bases from V and 5 bases from J, with 15 bases between. CDR1 is SGHDT, CDR2 YYEEEE, per germline. The CDR3 is made up of 14 amino acids. The CDR3 region is CASSESGRWTEAFF. The CDR3 DNA reads as TGTGCCAGCAGCGAGTCGGGGAGATGGACTGAAGCTTTCTTT. The variable domain in full, with the rest retrieved from reference TRBV5-6 and TRBJ1-1, is DAGVTQSPTHLIKTRGQQVTLRCSPKSGHDTVSWYQQALGQGPQFIFQYYEEEERQRGNFPDRFSGHQFPNYSSELNVNALLLGDSALYLCASSESGRWTEAFFGQGTRLTVV.

This chain links TRBV9 with TRBJ1-2; unclear D gene. The V gene's germline CDR1 is SGDLS and CDR2 YYNGEE. V shed 1 base and J shed 6 bases, with 7 bases lying between them. CDR3 length: 12 residues. CDR3 sequence: CASSVLGHGYTF. The CDR3 DNA follows: TGTGCCAGCAGCGTACTTGGGCATGGCTACACCTTC.

CDR3 sequence (DNA): TGTGCCAGCAGTTTAGGCAGGGATCAGCCCCAGCATTTT. Translation gives CASSLGRDQPQHF. This rearrangement joins TRBV12-3 or TRBV12-4 to TRBJ1-5; possible D gene TRBD1, 5 bases. The V and J ends lost 1 base and 5 bases respectively, with 6 bases between them. The CDR3 is 13 amino acids.

The chain employs TRBV28 and TRBJ1-5; TRBD1 is a possible D gene (6 bases). Deletions cut 5 bases from V and 2 bases from J, with 13 bases between. From germline, CDR1 is MDHEN and CDR2 SYDVKM. The CDR3 has 15 amino acids. CDR3 sequence reads: CASSGSGGGNQPQHF. The CDR3 nucleotides are TGTGCCAGCAGTGGTTCGGGGGGCGGCAATCAGCCCCAGCATTTT. Supplemented by reference TRBV28 and TRBJ1-5, the full variable domain reads DVKVTQSSRYLVKRTGEKVFLECVQDMDHENMFWYRQDPGLGLRLIYFSYDVKMKEKGDIPEGYSVSREKKERFSLILESASTNQTSMYLCASSGSGGGNQPQHFGDGTRLSIL.

The chain couples TRBV3-1 (or the pseudogene TRBV3-2) to TRBJ2-1; 9 bases align to TRBD2. This CDR3 contains 16 residues. Germline V gene sequence: CDR1 LGHDT, CDR2 YNNKEL (reference sequence). J gave up 6 bases and V 6 bases, and 12 bases lay outside the gene matches. CDR3 sequence (DNA): TGTGCCAGCAGGCACGGAGCGGGGGGCGGTTCCAATGAGCAGTTCTTC. Translated: CASRHGAGGGSNEQFF.

V usage is TRBV12-3 or TRBV12-4 and J usage is TRBJ1-1, with D unclear. V was trimmed by 2 bases and J by 4 bases, leaving 8 bases between them. The CDR3 contains 13 residues. The CDR3 reads CASSLNVGTEAFF. The DNA for the CDR3 is TGTGCCAGCAGTTTAAATGTGGGCACTGAAGCTTTCTTT.

This clone appeared once. This rearrangement joins TRBV7-8 to TRBJ2-4; 8 positions agree with TRBD1. This CDR3 has 14 amino acids. Trimming took 2 bases from V and 7 from J; bases not matched to a gene: 4. Per the germline V gene, CDR1 is SGHVS and CDR2 is FQNEAQ. This chain's CDR3 is CASSLRDRRNIQYF. CDR3 DNA sequence: TGTGCCAGCAGCTTACGGGACAGGAGGAACATTCAGTACTTC.